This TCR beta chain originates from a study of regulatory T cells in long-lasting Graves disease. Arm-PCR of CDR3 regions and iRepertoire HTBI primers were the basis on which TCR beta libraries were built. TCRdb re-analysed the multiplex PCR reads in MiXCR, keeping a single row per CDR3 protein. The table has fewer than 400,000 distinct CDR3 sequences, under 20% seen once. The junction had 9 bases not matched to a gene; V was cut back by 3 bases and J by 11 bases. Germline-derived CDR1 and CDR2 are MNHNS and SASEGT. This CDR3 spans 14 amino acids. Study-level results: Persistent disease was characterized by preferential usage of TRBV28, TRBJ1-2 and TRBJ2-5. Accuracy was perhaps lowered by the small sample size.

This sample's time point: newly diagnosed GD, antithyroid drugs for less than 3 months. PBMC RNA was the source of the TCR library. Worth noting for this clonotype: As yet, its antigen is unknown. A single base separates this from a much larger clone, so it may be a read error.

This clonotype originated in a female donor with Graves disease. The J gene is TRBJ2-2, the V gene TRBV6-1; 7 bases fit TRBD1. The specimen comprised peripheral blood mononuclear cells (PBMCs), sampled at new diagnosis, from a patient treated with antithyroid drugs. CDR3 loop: CASSDSTGSGELFF. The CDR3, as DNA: TGTGCCAGCAGTGATTCGACAGGGTCGGGTGAGCTGTTTTTT.